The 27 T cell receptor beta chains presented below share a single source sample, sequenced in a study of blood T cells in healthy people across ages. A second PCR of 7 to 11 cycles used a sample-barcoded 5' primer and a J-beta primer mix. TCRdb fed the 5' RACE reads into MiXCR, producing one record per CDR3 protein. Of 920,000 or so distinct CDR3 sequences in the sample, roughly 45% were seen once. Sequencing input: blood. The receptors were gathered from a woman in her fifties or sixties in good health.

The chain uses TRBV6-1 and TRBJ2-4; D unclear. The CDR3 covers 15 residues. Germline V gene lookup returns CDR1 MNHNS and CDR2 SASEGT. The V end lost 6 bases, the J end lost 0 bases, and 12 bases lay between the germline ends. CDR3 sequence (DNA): TGTGCCAGCAGACTTACGACCGTAGCCAAAAACATTCAGTACTTC. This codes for CASRLTTVAKNIQYF.

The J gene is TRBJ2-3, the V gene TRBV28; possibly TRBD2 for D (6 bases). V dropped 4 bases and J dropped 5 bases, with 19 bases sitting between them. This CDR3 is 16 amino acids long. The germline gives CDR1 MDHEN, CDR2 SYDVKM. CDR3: CASSSYTEEGGDTQYF. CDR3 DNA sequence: TGTGCCAGCAGTTCATACACCGAGGAGGGTGGAGATACGCAGTATTTT. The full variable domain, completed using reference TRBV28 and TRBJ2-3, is DVKVTQSSRYLVKRTGEKVFLECVQDMDHENMFWYRQDPGLGLRLIYFSYDVKMKEKGDIPEGYSVSREKKERFSLILESASTNQTSMYLCASSSYTEEGGDTQYFGPGTRLTVL.

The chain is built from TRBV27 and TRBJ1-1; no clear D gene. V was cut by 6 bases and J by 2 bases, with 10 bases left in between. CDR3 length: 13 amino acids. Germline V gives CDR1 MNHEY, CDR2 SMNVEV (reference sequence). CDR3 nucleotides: TGTGCCAGCAGATATCGCCGAAACACTGAAGCTTTCTTT. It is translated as CASRYRRNTEAFF.

The CDR3 DNA follows: TGTGCCAGCAGACTCCGAGACAGGGGGTATACCGGGGAGCTGTTTTTT. This sequence encodes CASRLRDRGYTGELFF. The rearrangement joins TRBV6-2 or TRBV6-3 to TRBJ2-2; 9 bases match TRBD1. Unmatched junction bases numbered 10, after V lost 6 bases and J lost 5 bases. There are 16 residues in the CDR3. CDR1 is MNHEY and CDR2 is SVGEGT in the germline V gene.

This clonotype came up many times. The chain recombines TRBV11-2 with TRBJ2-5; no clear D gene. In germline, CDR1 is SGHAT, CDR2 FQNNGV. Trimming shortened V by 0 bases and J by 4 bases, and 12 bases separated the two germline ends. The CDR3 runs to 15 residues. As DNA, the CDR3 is TGTGCCAGCAGCTTAGATGCAGGAGTAAGAGAGACCCAGTACTTC. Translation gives CASSLDAGVRETQYF.

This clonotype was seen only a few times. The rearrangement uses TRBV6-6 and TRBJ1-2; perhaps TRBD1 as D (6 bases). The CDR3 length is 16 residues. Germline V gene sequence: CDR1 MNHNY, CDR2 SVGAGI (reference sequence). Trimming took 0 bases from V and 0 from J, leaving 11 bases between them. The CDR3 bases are TGTGCCAGCAGTTACTCGGGGGCGCCCACTAACTATGGCTACACCTTC. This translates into CASSYSGAPTNYGYTF.

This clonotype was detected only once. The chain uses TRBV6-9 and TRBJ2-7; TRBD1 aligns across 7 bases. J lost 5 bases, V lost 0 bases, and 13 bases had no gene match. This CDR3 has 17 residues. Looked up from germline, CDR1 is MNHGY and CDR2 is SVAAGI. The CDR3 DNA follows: TGTGCCAGCAGTTATTCAGGTGTTCGGACAGGCGATGACGAGCAGTACTTC. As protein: CASSYSGVRTGDDEQYF.

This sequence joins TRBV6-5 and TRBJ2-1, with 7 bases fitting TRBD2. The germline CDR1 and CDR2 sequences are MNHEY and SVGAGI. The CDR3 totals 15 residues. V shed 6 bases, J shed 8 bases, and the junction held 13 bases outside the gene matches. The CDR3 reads CASRLGDWGGDEQFF. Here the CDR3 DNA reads TGTGCCAGCAGATTAGGGGATTGGGGGGGAGATGAGCAGTTCTTC.

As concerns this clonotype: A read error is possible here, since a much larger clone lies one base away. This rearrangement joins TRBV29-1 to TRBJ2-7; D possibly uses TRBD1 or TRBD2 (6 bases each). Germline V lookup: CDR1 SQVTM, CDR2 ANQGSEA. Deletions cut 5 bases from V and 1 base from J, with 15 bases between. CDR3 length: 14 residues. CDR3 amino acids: CSVSEGGDSYEQYF. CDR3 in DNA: TGCAGCGTTTCGGAGGGGGGCGATTCCTACGAGCAGTACTTC.

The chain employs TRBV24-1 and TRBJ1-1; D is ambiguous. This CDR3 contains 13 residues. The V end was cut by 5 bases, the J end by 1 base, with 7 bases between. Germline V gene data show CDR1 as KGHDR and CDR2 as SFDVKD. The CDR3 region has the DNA TGTGCCACCAGTGCGGACGGGAACACTGAAGCTTTCTTT. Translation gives CATSADGNTEAFF.

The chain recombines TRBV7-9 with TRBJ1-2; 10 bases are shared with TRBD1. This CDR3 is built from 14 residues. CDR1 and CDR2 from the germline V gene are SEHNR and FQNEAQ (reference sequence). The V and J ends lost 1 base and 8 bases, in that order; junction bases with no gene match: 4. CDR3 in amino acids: CASSLGETGGGYTF. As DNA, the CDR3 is TGTGCCAGCAGCTTAGGCGAGACAGGGGGCGGCTACACCTTC.

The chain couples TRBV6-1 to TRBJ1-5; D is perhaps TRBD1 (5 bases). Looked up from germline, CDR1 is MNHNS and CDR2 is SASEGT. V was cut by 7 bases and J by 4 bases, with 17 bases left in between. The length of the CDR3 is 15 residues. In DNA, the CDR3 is TGTGCCAGCACCGATACAAGGGCAGGGAATCAGCCCCAGCATTTT. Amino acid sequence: CASTDTRAGNQPQHF.

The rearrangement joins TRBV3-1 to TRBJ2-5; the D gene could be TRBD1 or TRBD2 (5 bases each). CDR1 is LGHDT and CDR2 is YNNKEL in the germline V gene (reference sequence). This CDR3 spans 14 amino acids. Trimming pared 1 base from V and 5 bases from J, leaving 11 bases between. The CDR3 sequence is CASSQVGTRETQYF. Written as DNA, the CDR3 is TGTGCCAGCAGCCAAGTGGGGACCCGGGAGACCCAGTACTTC.

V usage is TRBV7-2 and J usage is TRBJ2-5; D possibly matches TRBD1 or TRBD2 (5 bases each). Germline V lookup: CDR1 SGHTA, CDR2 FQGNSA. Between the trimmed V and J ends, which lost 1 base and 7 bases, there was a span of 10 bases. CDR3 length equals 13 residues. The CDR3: CASSLGTRGTQYF. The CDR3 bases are TGTGCCAGCAGCTTAGGTACTAGGGGGACCCAGTACTTC. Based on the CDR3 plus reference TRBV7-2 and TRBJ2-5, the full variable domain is GAGVSQSPSNKVTEKGKDVELRCDPISGHTALYWYRQSLGQGLEFLIYFQGNSAPDKSGLPSDRFSAERTGGSVSTLTIQRTQQEDSAVYLCASSLGTRGTQYFGPGTRLLVL.

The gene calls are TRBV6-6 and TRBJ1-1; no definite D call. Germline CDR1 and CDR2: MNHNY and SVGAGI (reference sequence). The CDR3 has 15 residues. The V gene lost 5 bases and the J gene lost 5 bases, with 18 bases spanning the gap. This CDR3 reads CASSQSTRHGTEAFF. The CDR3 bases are TGTGCCAGCAGTCAATCGACCCGCCATGGGACTGAAGCTTTCTTT.

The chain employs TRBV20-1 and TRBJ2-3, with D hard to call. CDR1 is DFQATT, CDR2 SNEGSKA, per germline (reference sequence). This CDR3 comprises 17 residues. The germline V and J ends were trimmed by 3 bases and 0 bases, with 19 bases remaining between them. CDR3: CSASSRLGGVSTDTQYF. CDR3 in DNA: TGCAGTGCTAGTTCCCGTTTGGGCGGAGTGAGCACAGATACGCAGTATTTT.

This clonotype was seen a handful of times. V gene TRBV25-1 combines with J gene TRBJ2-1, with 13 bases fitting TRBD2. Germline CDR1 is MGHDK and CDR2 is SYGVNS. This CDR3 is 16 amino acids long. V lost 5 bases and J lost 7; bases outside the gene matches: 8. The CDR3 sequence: CASSPKGLAGRNEQFF. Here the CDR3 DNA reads TGTGCCAGCAGTCCAAAGGGACTAGCGGGAAGGAATGAGCAGTTCTTC.

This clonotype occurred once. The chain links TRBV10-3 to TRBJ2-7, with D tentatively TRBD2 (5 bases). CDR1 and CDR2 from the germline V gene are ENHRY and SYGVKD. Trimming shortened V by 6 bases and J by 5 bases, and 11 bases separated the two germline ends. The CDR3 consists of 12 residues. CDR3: CAIRAGGDEQYF. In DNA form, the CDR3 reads TGTGCCATCAGGGCAGGAGGCGACGAGCAGTACTTC.

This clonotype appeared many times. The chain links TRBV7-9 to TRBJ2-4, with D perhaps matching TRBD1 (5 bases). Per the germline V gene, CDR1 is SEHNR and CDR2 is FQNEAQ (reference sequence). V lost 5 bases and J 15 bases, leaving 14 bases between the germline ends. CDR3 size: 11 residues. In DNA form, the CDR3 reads TGTGCCAGCAGCAAAGATTGGGGCCTGTACTTC. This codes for CASSKDWGLYF.

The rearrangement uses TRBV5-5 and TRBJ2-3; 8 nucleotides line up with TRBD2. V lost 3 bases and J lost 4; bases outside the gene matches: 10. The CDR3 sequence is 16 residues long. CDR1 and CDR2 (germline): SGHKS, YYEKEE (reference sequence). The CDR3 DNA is TGTGCCAGCAGCTCGGTGTTGCGGGAGGTGTCAGATACGCAGTATTTT. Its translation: CASSSVLREVSDTQYF. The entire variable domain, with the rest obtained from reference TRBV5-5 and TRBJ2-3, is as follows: DAGVTQSPTHLIKTRGQQVTLRCSPISGHKSVSWYQQVLGQGPQFIFQYYEKEERGRGNFPDRFSARQFPNYSSELNVNALLLGDSALYLCASSSVLREVSDTQYFGPGTRLTVL.

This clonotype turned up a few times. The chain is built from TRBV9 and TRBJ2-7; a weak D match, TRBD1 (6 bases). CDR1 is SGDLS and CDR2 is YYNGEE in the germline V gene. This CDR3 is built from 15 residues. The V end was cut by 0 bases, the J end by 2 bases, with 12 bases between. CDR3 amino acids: CASSVDNRATYEQYF. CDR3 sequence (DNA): TGTGCCAGCAGCGTAGACAACAGGGCGACCTACGAGCAGTACTTC.

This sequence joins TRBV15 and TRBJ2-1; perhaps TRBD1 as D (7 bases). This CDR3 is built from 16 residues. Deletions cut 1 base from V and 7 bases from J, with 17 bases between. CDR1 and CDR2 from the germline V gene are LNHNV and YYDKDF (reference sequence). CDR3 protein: CATSRGGGAGGNEQFF. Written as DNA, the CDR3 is TGTGCCACCAGCAGAGGCGGCGGTGCAGGGGGGAATGAGCAGTTCTTC.

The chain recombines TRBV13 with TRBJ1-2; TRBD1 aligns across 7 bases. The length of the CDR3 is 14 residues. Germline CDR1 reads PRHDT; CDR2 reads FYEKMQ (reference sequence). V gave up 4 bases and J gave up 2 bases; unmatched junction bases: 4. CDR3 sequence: CASSSDRVNYGYTF. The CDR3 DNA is TGTGCCAGCAGCTCCGACAGGGTGAACTATGGCTACACCTTC.

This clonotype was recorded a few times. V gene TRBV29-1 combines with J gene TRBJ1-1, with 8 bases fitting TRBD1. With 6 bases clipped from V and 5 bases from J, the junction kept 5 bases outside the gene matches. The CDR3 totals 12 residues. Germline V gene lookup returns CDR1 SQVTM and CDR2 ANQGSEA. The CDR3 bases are TGCAGCGTCCGCCGGGACAGGACTGAAGCTTTCTTT. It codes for CSVRRDRTEAFF.

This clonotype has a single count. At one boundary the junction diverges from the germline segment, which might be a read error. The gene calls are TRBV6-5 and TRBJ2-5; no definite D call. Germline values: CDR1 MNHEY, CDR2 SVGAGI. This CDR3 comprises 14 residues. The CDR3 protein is CASSDSYIRETQYF. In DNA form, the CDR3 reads TGTGCCAGCAGTGACTCGTACATCCGGGAGACCCAGTACTTC.

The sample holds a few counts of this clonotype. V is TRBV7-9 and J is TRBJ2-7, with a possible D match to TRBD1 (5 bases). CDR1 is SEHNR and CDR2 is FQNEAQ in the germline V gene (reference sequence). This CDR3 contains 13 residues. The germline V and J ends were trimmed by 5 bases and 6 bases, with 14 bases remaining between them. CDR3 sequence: CASSPEGVFEQYF. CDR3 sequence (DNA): TGTGCCAGCAGCCCCGAAGGGGTGTTCGAGCAGTACTTC.

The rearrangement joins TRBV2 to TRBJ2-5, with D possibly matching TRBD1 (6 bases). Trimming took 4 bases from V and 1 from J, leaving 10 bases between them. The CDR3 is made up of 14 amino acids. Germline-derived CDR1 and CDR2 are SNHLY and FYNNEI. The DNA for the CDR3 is TGTGCCAGCAGTGCCGGCAGGGGCCAAGAGACCCAGTACTTC. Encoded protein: CASSAGRGQETQYF.